These 25 T cell receptor beta chains were sequenced from one sample in a study of identical twins. Each CDR3 protein gets one entry after TCRdb re-called the 5' RACE reads with MiXCR. This sample yields around 650,000 distinct CDR3 sequences, of which less than 9% are seen a single time; 1.6% belongs to the top ten. The sample was also linked to a second study, of yellow fever vaccine responses in identical twins.

Sequencing input: PBMCs. These receptors were collected from a woman aged 18-35 years in good health.

V is TRBV6-4 and J is TRBJ2-3, with 9 bases lining up with TRBD2. The CDR3 spans 15 residues. Looked up from germline, CDR1 is MRHNA and CDR2 is SNTAGT. With 10 bases clipped from V and 0 bases from J, the junction kept 8 bases outside the gene matches. CDR3 sequence: CATRVLAGSTDTQYF. As DNA, the CDR3 is TGTGCCACCCGAGTTCTAGCGGGGAGCACAGATACGCAGTATTTT.

The table lists this clonotype with a few counts. The chain employs TRBV6-1 and TRBJ1-5; tentative D call: TRBD1 (6 bases). Trimming cost V 7 bases and J 5 bases, with 15 bases left between them. This CDR3 is built from 14 residues. Germline values: CDR1 MNHNS, CDR2 SASEGT. The CDR3 protein is CASTHRVADQPQHF. DNA for the CDR3: TGTGCCAGCACTCACAGGGTCGCGGATCAGCCCCAGCATTTT.

This clonotype was seen a handful of times. V is TRBV14 and J is TRBJ2-5, with D unclear. Trimming shortened V by 1 base and J by 2 bases, and 8 bases separated the two germline ends. This CDR3 is 14 amino acids long. Germline assignment: CDR1 SGHDN and CDR2 FVKESK. CDR3 sequence: CASSQVPRQETQYF. The CDR3 coding sequence is TGTGCCAGCAGCCAAGTCCCTAGACAAGAGACCCAGTACTTC.

In its sample, this clonotype was seen a few times. The chain uses TRBV27 and TRBJ2-7, with D unclear. The CDR3 loop spans 15 amino acids. CDR1 and CDR2 from the germline V gene are MNHEY and SMNVEV (reference sequence). Trimming left V 2 bases short and J 0 bases short, with 11 bases between. The CDR3, as DNA: TGTGCCAGCAGTTTAGAGGCCACCGCCTCCTACGAGCAGTACTTC. Encoded protein: CASSLEATASYEQYF.

This clonotype has just a few counts. The gene calls are TRBV20-1 and TRBJ2-7; tentatively, D is TRBD1 (6 bases). CDR3 length: 15 residues. Per germline, CDR1 DFQATT and CDR2 SNEGSKA (reference sequence). The germline V and J ends were trimmed by 3 bases and 3 bases, with 18 bases remaining between them. This CDR3 reads CSASTGSPDYYEQYF. The CDR3 nucleotides read TGCAGTGCTAGCACAGGGAGCCCCGACTACTACGAGCAGTACTTC.

The V and J genes are TRBV6-1 and TRBJ2-1; the match to TRBD2 covers 10 bases. The CDR3 is made up of 15 amino acids. Germline V gene data show CDR1 as MNHNS and CDR2 as SASEGT. The ends lost 6 bases at V and 6 bases at J; junction bases unmatched: 8. The CDR3 coding sequence is TGTGCCAGCAGACCCCGAGCGGGAGGGCGCAATGAGCAGTTCTTC. Its translation is CASRPRAGGRNEQFF.

This clonotype came up many times. At one end the junction does not follow the germline gene, possibly because of a read error. The rearrangement joins TRBV12-3 or TRBV12-4 to TRBJ2-2; 11 bases match TRBD2. This CDR3 comprises 15 residues. CDR3: CASSLAGGQTGELFF. The DNA of the CDR3 is TGTGCCAGCAGTCTAGCGGGGGGCCAGACCGGGGAGCTGTTTTTT.

The chain recombines TRBV7-9 with TRBJ2-7; TRBD1 agrees at 8 bases. Per germline, CDR1 SEHNR and CDR2 FQNEAQ (reference sequence). The CDR3 sequence is 12 residues long. Germline trimming cut 3 bases from V and 6 bases from J; bases unmatched to any gene: 1. The CDR3 bases are TGTGCCAGCAGCTTCAGGGGGCTCGAGCAGTACTTC. Translating gives CASSFRGLEQYF.

The rearrangement joins TRBV15 to TRBJ2-5; D ambiguous. Trimming shortened V by 5 bases and J by 5 bases, and 18 bases separated the two germline ends. This CDR3 is built from 15 residues. Germline V gene data show CDR1 as LNHNV and CDR2 as YYDKDF (reference sequence). The CDR3 DNA is TGTGCCACCAGCGATACTTACGAAAAATGGGAGACCCAGTACTTC. The encoded protein is CATSDTYEKWETQYF. Together with reference TRBV15 and TRBJ2-5, the CDR3 gives the full variable domain: DAMVIQNPRYQVTQFGKPVTLSCSQTLNHNVMYWYQQKSSQAPKLLFHYYDKDFNNEADTPDNFQSRRPNTSFCFLDIRSPGLGDTAMYLCATSDTYEKWETQYFGPGTRLLVL.

This clonotype was picked up a small number of times. The V call is TRBV6-5, the J call TRBJ1-2; perhaps TRBD1 as D (5 bases). The CDR3 spans 17 residues. The V and J ends lost 0 bases and 1 base respectively, with 15 bases between them. Germline V CDR1 and CDR2: MNHEY, SVGAGI. In DNA, the CDR3 is TGTGCCAGCAGTTACTCGCTTTCTTCGGGACTTAACTATGGCTACACCTTC. Amino acid sequence: CASSYSLSSGLNYGYTF.

This clonotype came up many times. The J gene is TRBJ2-1, the V gene TRBV20-1; D uncertain. Germline CDR1 DFQATT, CDR2 SNEGSKA (reference sequence). The CDR3 is made up of 13 amino acids. The V end lost 6 bases, the J end lost 0 bases, and 9 bases lay between the germline ends. The CDR3 coding sequence is TGCAGTGCCCGCTGGCCCTCCTACAATGAGCAGTTCTTC. Protein sequence: CSARWPSYNEQFF.

The table lists this clonotype with many counts. CDR3 in DNA: TGCAGTGCTAGGGTTGGACCGACTAGCGAGCAGTACGTC. The encoded protein is CSARVGPTSEQYV. This chain links TRBV20-1 with TRBJ2-7; D may be TRBD2 (6 bases). CDR3 length: 13 amino acids. V shed 3 bases and J shed 6 bases, with 15 bases lying between them. Germline V gene data show CDR1 as DFQATT and CDR2 as SNEGSKA (reference sequence).

This clonotype appeared many times. The rearrangement joins TRBV12-3 or TRBV12-4 to TRBJ1-1, with D hard to call. The germline V and J ends were trimmed by 4 bases and 7 bases, with 13 bases remaining between them. The CDR3 runs to 13 residues. The CDR3 loop is CASSSGSGIEAFF. CDR3 in DNA: TGTGCCAGCAGTTCAGGCAGCGGAATTGAAGCTTTCTTT.

This clonotype was found many times. This chain uses TRBV15 with TRBJ2-7, with TRBD2 matching over 7 bases. Germline CDR1 and CDR2: LNHNV and YYDKDF (reference sequence). CDR3 size: 15 residues. Trimming at V came to 0 bases and at J to 5 bases, leaving 7 bases not matched to a gene. The CDR3 is CATSRDAGEVNEQYF. The CDR3 nucleotides read TGTGCCACCAGCAGAGATGCGGGAGAGGTGAACGAGCAGTACTTC.

The V gene is TRBV20-1, the J gene TRBJ2-3; 7 positions agree with TRBD2. The CDR3 length is 14 residues. Germline CDR1 is DFQATT and CDR2 is SNEGSKA (reference sequence). The J segment lost 0 bases and the V segment lost 5 bases, leaving 5 bases of the junction unmatched. The chain's CDR3 is CSAPVGGSTDTQYF. The CDR3 coding sequence is TGCAGTGCTCCCGTGGGGGGGAGCACAGATACGCAGTATTTT.

This clonotype has a count of ten or more. The rearrangement links TRBV20-1 to TRBJ2-7; D may be TRBD2 (7 bases). Germline lookup yields CDR1 DFQATT and CDR2 SNEGSKA (reference sequence). V dropped 2 bases and J dropped 2 bases, with 22 bases sitting between them. The CDR3 is made up of 17 amino acids. CDR3 DNA sequence: TGCAGTGCTAGAAAGGCGGCCAGCGGGACAACAACCTACGAGCAGTACTTC. This codes for CSARKAASGTTTYEQYF.

This rearrangement joins TRBV5-1 to TRBJ2-5; the D gene is possibly TRBD1 (5 bases). The CDR3 contains 15 residues. Germline values: CDR1 SGHRS, CDR2 YFSETQ. V was clipped by 2 bases and J by 4 bases, with 15 bases between them. In nucleotides, the CDR3 is TGCGCCAGCAGCTTCATTTCACAGGAACTAGAGACCCAGTACTTC. As protein: CASSFISQELETQYF.

This rearrangement joins TRBV28 to TRBJ2-5; D is possibly TRBD1 (6 bases). This CDR3 spans 14 amino acids. Germline-derived CDR1 and CDR2 are MDHEN and SYDVKM. The V end lost 3 bases, the J end lost 3 bases, and 11 bases lay between the germline ends. The CDR3: CASSFPDREETQYF. The CDR3 DNA sequence: TGTGCCAGCAGTTTTCCGGACAGAGAAGAGACCCAGTACTTC.

This clonotype was seen at least ten times. This chain connects TRBV5-1 to TRBJ2-3, with D unresolved. Germline assignment: CDR1 SGHRS and CDR2 YFSETQ. This CDR3 contains 16 residues. Trimming stripped 3 bases from V and 2 bases from J, with 16 bases between. DNA of the CDR3: TGCGCCAGCAGCTCCCGCTTAGGAACGTCCACAGATACGCAGTATTTT. Residues: CASSSRLGTSTDTQYF.

This clonotype showed up just a few times. The rearrangement joins TRBV12-3 or TRBV12-4 to TRBJ2-7; D perhaps matches TRBD1 (5 bases). The CDR3 contains 12 residues. V lost 6 bases, J lost 1 base, and 7 bases lay in between. CDR3 coding DNA: TGTGCCAGCAGAAGACAGTCCTACGAGCAGTACTTC. Encoded protein: CASRRQSYEQYF.

The V and J genes are TRBV20-1 and TRBJ2-1; 10 nucleotides agree with TRBD2. J was trimmed by 2 bases and V by 4 bases; bases with no gene match: 5. Looked up from germline, CDR1 is DFQATT and CDR2 is SNEGSKA (reference sequence). The CDR3 totals 15 residues. The CDR3 here is CSAIASGSAYNEQFF. The CDR3 DNA sequence: TGCAGTGCTATCGCTAGCGGGAGCGCCTACAATGAGCAGTTCTTC.

This chain links TRBV29-1 with TRBJ1-1, with D tentatively TRBD1 (6 bases). V was shortened by 1 base and J by 5 bases, with 11 bases between the two germline ends. CDR3 size: 13 residues. Germline V gene data show CDR1 as SQVTM and CDR2 as ANQGSEA. In nucleotides, the CDR3 is TGCAGCGTTGAAGTCCCTGGACAGACTGAAGCTTTCTTT. Translating gives CSVEVPGQTEAFF.

The gene calls are TRBV7-9 and TRBJ2-7, with D possibly matching TRBD2 (6 bases). The V end was cut by 0 bases, the J end by 6 bases, with 12 bases between. Germline assignment: CDR1 SEHNR and CDR2 FQNEAQ (reference sequence). The CDR3 length is 14 residues. CDR3 in amino acids: CASSLAGGRSEQYF. As DNA, the CDR3 is TGTGCCAGCAGCTTAGCTGGGGGGAGGTCCGAGCAGTACTTC.

This clonotype was recorded a few times. V is TRBV20-1 and J is TRBJ2-1; the D gene is possibly TRBD2 (5 bases). V was trimmed by 3 bases and J by 3 bases, leaving 9 bases between them. CDR3 length: 13 amino acids. CDR1 is DFQATT, CDR2 SNEGSKA, per germline (reference sequence). The CDR3 coding sequence is TGCAGTGCTAGGGAGCGGTACTACAATGAGCAGTTCTTC. It translates to CSARERYYNEQFF.

The V and J genes are TRBV20-1 and TRBJ2-1; the D gene is possibly TRBD1 (5 bases). The CDR3 spans 15 residues. Germline assignment: CDR1 DFQATT and CDR2 SNEGSKA (reference sequence). The V end lost 6 bases, the J end lost 6 bases, and 21 bases lay between the germline ends. For the CDR3, the DNA is TGCAGTGCCTACCAGGGCCCGCGCAAAACCAATGAGCAGTTCTTC. Translated, it gives CSAYQGPRKTNEQFF.